This TCR beta chain is from a study of cytotoxic CD8 clonotypes in ibrutinib-treated CLL. TCR beta libraries used around 2 micrograms of genomic DNA from cryopreserved PBMCs. Findings and limits, study-wide: Once treatment began, public clonotypes, which were uncommon, contracted or stayed stable. Baseline clonality exceeded age-matched healthy donors and tracked circulating CD8+ T-cell counts. Baseline levels were approached again at progression, after clonality had risen at ibrutinib response.

The data were produced by immunoSEQ multiplex PCR, yet TCRdb's version contains in-frame clones alone and is incomplete. The data show some 81,000 clones, with 70% to 80% seen just once and 4.8% held by the top ten. This CDR3 has 15 amino acids. Germline-derived CDR1 and CDR2 are LGHNA and YSLEER. V was clipped by 1 base and J by 2 bases, with 12 bases between them. For this clone: Its antigen is unidentified.

Material: PBMCs, obtained after 12 months of ibrutinib treatment. The V and J genes are TRBV4-3 and TRBJ2-7; TRBD1 is a possible D gene (6 bases). The sequence was collected from a human donor with chronic lymphocytic leukemia. The CDR3 DNA reads TGCGCCAGCAGCCAAGTGACAGGAGCAGCCTACGAGCAGTACTTC. Protein product: CASSQVTGAAYEQYF.